This TCR beta chain was sequenced in a study of blood T cell repertoires in COVID-19. Overall study context: Nucleic acid was either cDNA or gDNA, and it came from T cells, B-cell-depleted T cells, or PBMCs.

Methods used by the authors: Reference gene primer amplification gave estimated nucleated cell counts. Clones were sequenced by immunoSEQ multiplex PCR, and TCRdb holds only the in-frame ones, with some missing. V and J calls and clone size are those listed in that table; D and trimming were worked out from the DNA. The sample has 400,000 to 450,000 clones; about nine tenths are singletons. CDR1 and CDR2 (germline): SGHNT, YENEEA. The V end was cut by 1 base, the J end by 4 bases, with 8 bases between. The CDR3 consists of 14 residues. The chain combines TRBV11-3 with TRBJ2-1; D remains unclear. Sequenced: PBMCs or T cells enriched from blood (not recorded which). The sequence came from a man between 18 and 29 years old who had recovered from COVID-19. The CDR3, as DNA: TGTGCCAGCAGCTTAGGTTCTAATTACAATGAGCAGTTCTTC. The encoded protein is CASSLGSNYNEQFF.